The clone carrying this T cell receptor beta chain showed up just once. What it recognizes is unknown. The assay was immunoSEQ multiplex PCR, and TCRdb's table has in-frame clones only and misses some. This sample has around 150,000 clones; roughly 85% occur once, and the top ten carry 7.9%. Germline trimming cut 4 bases from V and 0 bases from J; bases unmatched to any gene: 3. Germline V lookup: CDR1 ENHRY, CDR2 SYGVKD. This CDR3 has 15 residues. The sample belongs to a study of T cell responses to AZD1222 COVID-19 vaccine. General observations from the study: Vaccination with two AZD1222 doses was followed by a rise in Spike-specific TCR breadth and depth. Of the AZD1222 recipients, only 5 to 7 were seropositive at baseline. The donor cohort was predominantly white British with a female majority, and clonal diversity may have been underestimated.

This chain links TRBV10-3 with TRBJ2-1; 7 nucleotides match TRBD2. The sequence was collected from an adult who received the MenACWY meningococcal vaccine as a control. Sequences were derived from peripheral blood, sampled 28 days after the second dose of the MenACWY control vaccine. CDR3 DNA sequence: TGTGCCATCAGTGGGGCTAGCGGCTCCTACAATGAGCAGTTCTTC. It is translated as CAISGASGSYNEQFF.